This T cell receptor (beta chain) was documented in a study of CD4 and CD8 cells across lung adenocarcinoma regions (dated by TCRdb to the late 2010s). In terms of the full investigation: Intratumor heterogeneity of the T cell receptor repertoire was examined by comparing tumor centers with tumor margins.

Ends trimmed: V by 5 bases, J by 3 bases; bases unmatched to a gene: 14. Measured from the cysteine to the phenylalanine, the CDR3 is 17 residues long. CDR3 DNA is the only sequence kept; it has 51 bases, read in frame from the first base. The germline V gene (reference sequence) specifies MNHEY as CDR1 and SMNVEV as CDR2. With regard to this clonotype: Its antigen has not been determined. No base qualities exist here, and no much larger clone lies one base off it.

The library came from PCR. Sequencing took place on a HiSeq X Ten. The public sequencing data were trimmed at Q25 with fastp and processed into clonotypes with MiXCR by TCRdb, which kept only in-frame beta chains. Entries are consolidated by CDR3 protein sequence, retaining the most common genes and DNA. This sample holds under 9,500 distinct CDR3 sequences; roughly 50% were observed only once. In total, the top ten clones hold around half of the sample. Patients with localized lung adenocarcinoma, a subtype of non-small cell lung cancer, were used as donors. The samples were taken from the margins of localized lung adenocarcinomas. For TCR repertoire analysis, CD8+ T cells taken from tumor tissue were profiled apart from CD4+ T cells.

This receptor was obtained from a female donor with lung adenocarcinoma. The CD4 and CD8 labels of this study may be unreliable. Source material: CD8+ T cells from the margin of a lung tumor. The cell subset or site label, read with the paper, signifies: tumor margin region. The V gene is TRBV27 and the J gene is TRBJ2-3; 7 bases in between match TRBD2. The DNA is TGTGCCAGCAGTCCTGGCCGACTAGCTTCTGGGACAGATACGCAGTATTTT. Translated, this is CASSPGRLASGTDTQYF.